Listed below are T cell receptor beta chains from one sample, sequenced in a study of T-cell reconstitution after alpha-beta-depleted transplantation in children. TCRdb used MiXCR to reprocess the PCR reads, holding one entry per CDR3 protein. The sample includes 450,000 to 600,000 distinct CDR3 sequences, approximately 20% of them seen just once. Sequences were derived from PBMCs from the stem cell graft donor, sampled from the stem cell graft. These receptors were obtained from a human donor who donated a stem cell graft to a child with acute lymphoblastic leukemia. Each CDR3 is given with its conserved first and last residue. D genes are given only for firm matches. Clone size is shown for a subset of rows, as once, few, many or a class of expanded clone.

D gene: -; V gene: TRBV9; clone size: few; J gene: TRBJ1-1; CDR3 DNA: TGTGCCAGCAGCGTTTTGGCAGCGTCACGTGCTGAAGCTTTCTTT; CDR3 protein: CASSVLAASRAEAFF
D gene: TRBD2; V gene: TRBV7-9; clone size: few; J gene: TRBJ2-1; CDR3 DNA: TGTGCCAGCAGCTTAACTAGCGGAGGAGGGAATGAGCAGTTCTTC; CDR3 protein: CASSLTSGGGNEQFF
D gene: TRBD2; V gene: TRBV6-5; clone size: -; J gene: TRBJ2-1; CDR3 DNA: TGTGCCAGCAGTTACGTCGGGGGAGGGCCGGGCGACAATGAGCAGTTCTTC; CDR3 protein: CASSYVGGGPGDNEQFF
D gene: -; V gene: TRBV7-8; clone size: -; J gene: TRBJ2-1; CDR3 DNA: TGTGCCAGCAGCTTAGGGGGCCACTTATATGAGCAGTTCTTC; CDR3 protein: CASSLGGHLYEQFF
D gene: TRBD1; V gene: TRBV6-5; clone size: few; J gene: TRBJ2-3; CDR3 DNA: TGTGCCAGCCGGGACAGGGTAGATACGCAGTATTTT; CDR3 protein: CASRDRVDTQYF
D gene: TRBD2; V gene: TRBV12-3/TRBV12-4; clone size: many; J gene: TRBJ2-3; CDR3 DNA: TGTGCCAGCAGCCTAGCGGGAGTAACAGATACGCAGTATTTT; CDR3 protein: CASSLAGVTDTQYF
D gene: -; V gene: TRBV4-2; clone size: -; J gene: TRBJ2-7; CDR3 DNA: TGTGCCAGCAGCCTGTTAGCGGAACCGACGGAGCAGTACTTC; CDR3 protein: CASSLLAEPTEQYF
D gene: TRBD1; V gene: TRBV13; clone size: few; J gene: TRBJ2-5; CDR3 DNA: TGTGCCAGCAGCCGGACGGACAGGGGGATCCAAGAGACCCAGTACTTC; CDR3 protein: CASSRTDRGIQETQYF
D gene: -; V gene: TRBV10-3; clone size: -; J gene: TRBJ2-2; CDR3 DNA: TGTGCCATCAGTGACTGGAACACCGGGGAGCTGTTTTTT; CDR3 protein: CAISDWNTGELFF
D gene: -; V gene: TRBV20-1; clone size: -; J gene: TRBJ2-4; CDR3 DNA: TGCAGTGCTAGAGATATAATCAGTCTGTACTTC; CDR3 protein: CSARDIISLYF
D gene: -; V gene: TRBV5-1; clone size: few; J gene: TRBJ1-2; CDR3 DNA: TGCGCCAGCAGCCCCTACAGGGATAACTATGGCTACACCTTC; CDR3 protein: CASSPYRDNYGYTF
D gene: -; V gene: TRBV27; clone size: -; J gene: TRBJ2-7; CDR3 DNA: TGTGCCAGCAGTACTTGGGGGAATACGGCAACCGAGCAGTACTTC; CDR3 protein: CASSTWGNTATEQYF
D gene: TRBD1; V gene: TRBV25-1; clone size: -; J gene: TRBJ1-2; CDR3 DNA: TGTGCCAGCAGTGAACCCGGGACAGCTTATGGCTACACCTTC; CDR3 protein: CASSEPGTAYGYTF
D gene: -; V gene: TRBV12-3/TRBV12-4; clone size: -; J gene: TRBJ2-1; CDR3 DNA: TGTGCCAGCAGCCGCCCCTTGCAGTCCGAGCAGTTCTTC; CDR3 protein: CASSRPLQSEQFF
D gene: -; V gene: TRBV4-1; clone size: -; J gene: TRBJ1-1; CDR3 DNA: TGCGCCAGCAGCTATGGAGGGTATGGGACTGAAGCTTTCTTT; CDR3 protein: CASSYGGYGTEAFF
D gene: -; V gene: TRBV24-1; clone size: few; J gene: TRBJ2-1; CDR3 DNA: TGTGCCACCAGTGATGCGCCCGGGGAATTCTGGTACAGGGAGCAGTTCTTC; CDR3 protein: CATSDAPGEFWYREQFF
D gene: -; V gene: TRBV18; clone size: few; J gene: TRBJ2-5; CDR3 DNA: TGTGCCAGCTCACCACCGCTAATAGAGACCCAGTACTTC; CDR3 protein: CASSPPLIETQYF
D gene: -; V gene: TRBV4-1; clone size: few; J gene: TRBJ2-1; CDR3 DNA: TGCGCCAGCAGCGCTAGCCCCAGCGGATACTACAATGAGCAGTTCTTC; CDR3 protein: CASSASPSGYYNEQFF
D gene: -; V gene: TRBV7-8; clone size: few; J gene: TRBJ1-2; CDR3 DNA: TGTGCCAGCAGCTTAGGGACAGCAGTGGGGGATGGCTACACCTTC; CDR3 protein: CASSLGTAVGDGYTF
D gene: -; V gene: TRBV3-1; clone size: -; J gene: TRBJ1-1; CDR3 DNA: TGTGCCAGCAGCCCCAGGGTCAGGGCTGAAGCTTTCTTT; CDR3 protein: CASSPRVRAEAFF
D gene: TRBD2; V gene: TRBV12-3/TRBV12-4; clone size: -; J gene: TRBJ2-2; CDR3 DNA: TGTGCCAGCAGTTTAGGGGGGACTAGCGTCCCCGGGGAGCTGTTTTTT; CDR3 protein: CASSLGGTSVPGELFF
D gene: -; V gene: TRBV12-3/TRBV12-4; clone size: few; J gene: TRBJ1-5; CDR3 DNA: TGTGCCAGCAGTGGACATTCTACTAATCAGCCCCAGCATTTT; CDR3 protein: CASSGHSTNQPQHF
D gene: -; V gene: TRBV18; clone size: -; J gene: TRBJ1-1; CDR3 DNA: TGTGCCAGCCAGACCGCAGGGAACACTGAAGCTTTCTTT; CDR3 protein: CASQTAGNTEAFF
D gene: -; V gene: TRBV6-2/TRBV6-3; clone size: few; J gene: TRBJ1-2; CDR3 DNA: TGTGCCAGCAGTCCCTCCGGAAGGGGTATAGGAGGCTACACCTTC; CDR3 protein: CASSPSGRGIGGYTF